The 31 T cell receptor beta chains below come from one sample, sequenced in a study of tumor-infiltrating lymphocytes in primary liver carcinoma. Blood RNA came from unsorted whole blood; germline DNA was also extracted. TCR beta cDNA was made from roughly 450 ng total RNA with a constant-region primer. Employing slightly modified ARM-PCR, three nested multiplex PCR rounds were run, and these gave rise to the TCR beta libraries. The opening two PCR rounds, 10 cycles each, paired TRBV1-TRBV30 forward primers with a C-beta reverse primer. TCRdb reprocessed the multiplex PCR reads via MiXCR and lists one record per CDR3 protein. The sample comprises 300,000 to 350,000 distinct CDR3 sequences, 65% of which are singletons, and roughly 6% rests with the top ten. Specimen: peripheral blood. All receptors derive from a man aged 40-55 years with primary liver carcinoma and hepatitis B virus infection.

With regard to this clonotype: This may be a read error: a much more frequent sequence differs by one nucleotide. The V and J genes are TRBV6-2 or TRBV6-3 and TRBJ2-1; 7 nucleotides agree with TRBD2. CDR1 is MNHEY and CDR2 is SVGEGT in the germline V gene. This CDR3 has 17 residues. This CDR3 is CASSYSRGSGAADEEFF. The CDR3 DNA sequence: TGTGCCAGCAGTTACTCGAGGGGCAGCGGGGCCGCCGATGAGGAGTTCTTC.

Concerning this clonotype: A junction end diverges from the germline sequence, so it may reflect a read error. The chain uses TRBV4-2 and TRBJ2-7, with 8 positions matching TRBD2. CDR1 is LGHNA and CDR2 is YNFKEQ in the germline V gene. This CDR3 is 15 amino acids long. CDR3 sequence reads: CVSGPALAVSYEQYF. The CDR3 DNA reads TGTGTCAGCGGCCCAGCACTAGCGGTTAGTTACGAGCAGTACTTC.

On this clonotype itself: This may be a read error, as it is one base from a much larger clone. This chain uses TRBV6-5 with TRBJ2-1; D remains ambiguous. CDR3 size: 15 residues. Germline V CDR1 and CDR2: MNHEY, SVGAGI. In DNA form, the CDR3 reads TGTGCCAGCATTTACATGGGAAGCTCCTACAACGAGCAGTTCTTC. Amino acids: CASIYMGSSYNEQFF.

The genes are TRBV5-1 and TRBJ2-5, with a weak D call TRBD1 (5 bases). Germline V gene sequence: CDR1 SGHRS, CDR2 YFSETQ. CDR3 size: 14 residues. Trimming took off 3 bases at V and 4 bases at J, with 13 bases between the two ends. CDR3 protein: CASSSQARGETQYF. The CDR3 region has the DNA TGCGCCAGCAGCTCACAGGCCAGAGGAGAGACCCAGTACTTC.

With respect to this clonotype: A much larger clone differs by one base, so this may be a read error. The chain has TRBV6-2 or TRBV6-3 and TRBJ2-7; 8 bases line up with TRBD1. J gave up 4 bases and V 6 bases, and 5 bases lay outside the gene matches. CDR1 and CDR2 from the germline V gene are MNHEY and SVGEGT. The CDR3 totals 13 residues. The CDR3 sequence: CASRRDRKYEQYF. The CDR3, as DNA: TGTGCCAGCAGACGGGACAGGAAATACGAGCAGTACTTC.

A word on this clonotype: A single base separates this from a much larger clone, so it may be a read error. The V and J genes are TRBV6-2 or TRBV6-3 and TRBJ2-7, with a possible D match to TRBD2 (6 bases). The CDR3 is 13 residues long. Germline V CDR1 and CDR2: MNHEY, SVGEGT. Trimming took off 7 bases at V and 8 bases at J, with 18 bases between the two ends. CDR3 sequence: CASMRTTPEKQYF. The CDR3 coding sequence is TGTGCCAGCATGAGGACTACTCCGGAAAAGCAGTACTTC.

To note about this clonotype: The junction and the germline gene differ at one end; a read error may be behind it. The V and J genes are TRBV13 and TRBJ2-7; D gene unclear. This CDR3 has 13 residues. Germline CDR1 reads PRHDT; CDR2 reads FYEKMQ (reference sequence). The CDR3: CASSLAVTYEQNF. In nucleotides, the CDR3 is TGTGCCAGCAGCTTAGCGGTTACCTACGAGCAGAACTTC.

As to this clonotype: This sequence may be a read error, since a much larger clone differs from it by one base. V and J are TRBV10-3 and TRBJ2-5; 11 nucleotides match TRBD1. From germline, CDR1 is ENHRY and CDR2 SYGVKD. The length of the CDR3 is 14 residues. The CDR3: CAARTGGRQETRYF. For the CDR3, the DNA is TGTGCCGCCAGGACAGGGGGCCGGCAAGAGACCCGGTACTTC.

CDR3 sequence: CASSFGQDIDTQYF. The CDR3 DNA follows: TGTGCCAGCAGTTTTGGTCAGGATATAGATACGCAGTATTTT. This sequence joins TRBV12-3 or TRBV12-4 and TRBJ2-3; unclear D gene. This CDR3 is built from 14 residues. The ends were cut back, 3 bases at V and 5 bases at J, with 12 bases in the middle.

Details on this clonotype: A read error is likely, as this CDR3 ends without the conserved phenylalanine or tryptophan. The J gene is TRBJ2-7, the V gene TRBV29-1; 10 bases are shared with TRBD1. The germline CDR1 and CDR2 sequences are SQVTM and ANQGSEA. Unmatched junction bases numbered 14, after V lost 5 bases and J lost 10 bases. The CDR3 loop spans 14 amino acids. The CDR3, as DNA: TGCAGCGTTACCCCCGGGACAGGGGAGGGCGGACAGTACTAC. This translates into CSVTPGTGEGGQYY.

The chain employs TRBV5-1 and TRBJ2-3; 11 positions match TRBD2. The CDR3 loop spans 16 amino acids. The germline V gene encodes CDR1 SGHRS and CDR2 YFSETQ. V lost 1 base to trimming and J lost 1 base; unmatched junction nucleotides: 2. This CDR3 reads CASSLTLAGGTDTQYF. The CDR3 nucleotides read TGCGCCAGCAGCTTGACACTAGCGGGGGGCACAGATACGCAGTATTTT.

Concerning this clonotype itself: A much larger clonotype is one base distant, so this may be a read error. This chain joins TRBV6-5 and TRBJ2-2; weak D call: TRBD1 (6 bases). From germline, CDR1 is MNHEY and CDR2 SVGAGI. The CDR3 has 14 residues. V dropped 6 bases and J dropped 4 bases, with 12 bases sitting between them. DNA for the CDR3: TGTGCCAGCAGAGGACAGTCCGCCACCGGGGAGCTGTTTTTT. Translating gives CASRGQSATGELFF.

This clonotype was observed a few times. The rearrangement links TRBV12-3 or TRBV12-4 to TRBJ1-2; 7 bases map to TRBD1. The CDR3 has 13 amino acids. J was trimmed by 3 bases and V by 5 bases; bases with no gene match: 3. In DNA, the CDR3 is TGTGCCAGCAGTGATGACAGGGACTATGGCTACACCTTC. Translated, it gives CASSDDRDYGYTF.

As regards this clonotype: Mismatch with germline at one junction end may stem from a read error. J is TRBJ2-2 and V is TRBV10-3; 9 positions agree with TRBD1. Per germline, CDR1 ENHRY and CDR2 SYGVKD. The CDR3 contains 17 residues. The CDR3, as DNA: TGTACCATCAGTGGTCTACAGGGGGCGGTCGACACCGGGGAGCTGTTTTTT. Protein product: CTISGLQGAVDTGELFF.

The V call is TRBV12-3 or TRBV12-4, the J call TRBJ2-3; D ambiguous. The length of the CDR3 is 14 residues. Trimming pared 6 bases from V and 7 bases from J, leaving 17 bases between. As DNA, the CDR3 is TGTGCCAGCAGAGAGAACGGCGGATCAAATACGCAGTATTTT. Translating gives CASRENGGSNTQYF.

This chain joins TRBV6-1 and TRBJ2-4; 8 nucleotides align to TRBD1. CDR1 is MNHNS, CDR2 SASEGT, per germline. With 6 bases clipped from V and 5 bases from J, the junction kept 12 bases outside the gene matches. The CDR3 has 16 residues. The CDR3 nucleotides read TGTGCCAGCAGGCCTGGGCTCGGACAGGGAGAAAACATTCAGTACTTC. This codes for CASRPGLGQGENIQYF.

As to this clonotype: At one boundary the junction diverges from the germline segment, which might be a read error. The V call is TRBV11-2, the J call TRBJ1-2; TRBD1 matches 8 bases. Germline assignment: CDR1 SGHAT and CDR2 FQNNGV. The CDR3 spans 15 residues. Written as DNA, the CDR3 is TGTGCCAGCATCTTAGCCCCGGGACAGGATCATGGCTACACCTTC. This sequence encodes CASILAPGQDHGYTF.

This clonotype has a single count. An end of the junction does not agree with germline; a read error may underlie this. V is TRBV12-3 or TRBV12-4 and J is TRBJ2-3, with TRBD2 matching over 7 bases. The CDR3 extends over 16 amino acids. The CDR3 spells CDSSPGLTGWSDTQYF. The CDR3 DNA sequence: TGTGACAGCAGCCCGGGACTAACGGGATGGTCTGATACGCAGTATTTT.

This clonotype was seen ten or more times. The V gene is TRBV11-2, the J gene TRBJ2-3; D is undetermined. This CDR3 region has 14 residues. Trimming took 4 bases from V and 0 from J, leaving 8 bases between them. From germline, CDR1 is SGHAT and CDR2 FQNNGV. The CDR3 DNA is TGTGCCAGCAGCTCAGCAGCTAGCACAGATACGCAGTATTTT. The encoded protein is CASSSAASTDTQYF.

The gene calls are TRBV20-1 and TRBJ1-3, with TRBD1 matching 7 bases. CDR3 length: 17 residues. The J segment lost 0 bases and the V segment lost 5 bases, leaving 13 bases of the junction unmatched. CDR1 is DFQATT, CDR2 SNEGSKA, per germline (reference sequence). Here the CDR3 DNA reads TGCAGTGCTGGGGACAGCGGACCACGATCCTCTGGAAACACCATATATTTT. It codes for CSAGDSGPRSSGNTIYF.

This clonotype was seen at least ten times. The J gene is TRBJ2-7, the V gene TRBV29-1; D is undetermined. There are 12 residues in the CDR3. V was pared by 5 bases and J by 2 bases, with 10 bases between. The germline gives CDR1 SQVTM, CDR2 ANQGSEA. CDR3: CSVRSPAYEQYF. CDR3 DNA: TGCAGCGTTCGCTCACCAGCCTACGAGCAGTACTTC.

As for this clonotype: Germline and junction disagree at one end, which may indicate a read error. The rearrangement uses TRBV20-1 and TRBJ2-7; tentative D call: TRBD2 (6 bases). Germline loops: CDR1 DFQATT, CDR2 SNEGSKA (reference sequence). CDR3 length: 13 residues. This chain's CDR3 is CSASAGNSYEQYF. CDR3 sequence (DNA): TGCAGTGCCTCAGCGGGTAACTCCTACGAACAGTACTTC.

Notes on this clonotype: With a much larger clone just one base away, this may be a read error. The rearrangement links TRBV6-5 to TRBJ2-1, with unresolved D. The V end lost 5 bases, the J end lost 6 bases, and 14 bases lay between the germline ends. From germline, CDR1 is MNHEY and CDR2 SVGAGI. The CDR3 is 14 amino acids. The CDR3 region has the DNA TGTGCCAGCAGTCCATCGAGTCCGCTCAATGAGCAGTTCTTC. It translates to CASSPSSPLNEQFF.

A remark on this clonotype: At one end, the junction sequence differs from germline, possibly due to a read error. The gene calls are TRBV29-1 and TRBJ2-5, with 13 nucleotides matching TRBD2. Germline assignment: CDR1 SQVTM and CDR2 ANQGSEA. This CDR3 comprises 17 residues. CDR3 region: CSAERGLAGAVGGTQCF. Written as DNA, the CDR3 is TGCAGCGCCGAACGAGGACTAGCGGGAGCCGTAGGGGGGACCCAGTGCTTC.

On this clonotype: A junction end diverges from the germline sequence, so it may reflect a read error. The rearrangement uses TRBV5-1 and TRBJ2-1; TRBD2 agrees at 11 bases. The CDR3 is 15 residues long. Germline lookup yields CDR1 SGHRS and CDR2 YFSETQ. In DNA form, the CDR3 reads TGCGCCAGCAGCTTGGGGGGACTAGCGGCTAATGAGCAGTCCTTC. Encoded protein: CASSLGGLAANEQSF.

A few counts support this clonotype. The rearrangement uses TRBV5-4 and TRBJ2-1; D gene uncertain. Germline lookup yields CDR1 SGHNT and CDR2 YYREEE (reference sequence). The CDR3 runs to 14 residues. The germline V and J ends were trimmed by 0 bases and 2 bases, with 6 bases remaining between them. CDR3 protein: CASSLGPTYNEQFF. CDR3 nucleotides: TGTGCCAGCAGCTTGGGACCCACCTACAATGAGCAGTTCTTC.

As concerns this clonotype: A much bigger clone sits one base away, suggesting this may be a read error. CDR3 coding DNA: TGTGCCTGCAGTGAGAACGGAGCCTACGAGCAGTACTTC. Translation gives CACSENGAYEQYF. This sequence joins TRBV6-1 and TRBJ2-7; D gene uncertain. Germline V gene sequence: CDR1 MNHNS, CDR2 SASEGT. There are 13 residues in the CDR3.

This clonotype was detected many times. CDR3 amino acids: CASSAQGGLGNTIYF. Here the CDR3 DNA reads TGTGCCAGCAGCGCCCAGGGAGGGTTAGGAAACACCATATATTTT. The J gene is TRBJ1-3, the V gene TRBV11-2; D possibly corresponds to TRBD1 (5 bases). The CDR3 is made up of 15 amino acids. Germline CDR1 is SGHAT and CDR2 is FQNNGV. The V gene lost 5 bases and the J gene lost 4 bases, with 15 bases spanning the gap.

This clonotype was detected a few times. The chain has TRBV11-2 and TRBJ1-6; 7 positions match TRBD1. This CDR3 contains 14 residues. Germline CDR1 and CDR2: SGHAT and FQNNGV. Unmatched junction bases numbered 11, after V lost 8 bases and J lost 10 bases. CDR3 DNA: TGTGCCAGCGGCCGGACAGGCGTTAGATCACCCCTCCACTTT. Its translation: CASGRTGVRSPLHF.

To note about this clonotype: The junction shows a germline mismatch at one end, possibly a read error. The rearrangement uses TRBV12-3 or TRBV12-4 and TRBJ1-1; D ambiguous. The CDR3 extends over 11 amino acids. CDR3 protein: CAGSLYTEAFF. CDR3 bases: TGTGCCGGCAGTTTATATACTGAAGCTTTCTTT.

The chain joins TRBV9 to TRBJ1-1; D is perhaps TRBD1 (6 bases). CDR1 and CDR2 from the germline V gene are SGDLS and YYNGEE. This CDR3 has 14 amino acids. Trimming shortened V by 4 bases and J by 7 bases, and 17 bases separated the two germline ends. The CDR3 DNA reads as TGTGCCAGCAGCCCGAGACAGGACAGCCATGAAGCTTTCTTT. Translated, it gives CASSPRQDSHEAFF.